The T cell receptor beta chain under discussion was sequenced for a study of blood T cell repertoires in COVID-19. Study-wide background: Some COVID-19 samples were acute and others convalescent; all came from the United States, Italy and Spain. Nucleic acid was either cDNA or gDNA, and it came from T cells, B-cell-depleted T cells, or PBMCs.

The germline V gene has CDR1 SGDLS and CDR2 YYNGEE. V lost 0 bases to trimming and J lost 1 base, with 14 bases between them. CDR3 size: 16 residues. As processed by the authors: Estimated nucleated cell counts came from reference gene primer amplification. Here immunoSEQ multiplex PCR was the method, and the copy in TCRdb shows in-frame clones only, minus some. The V and J calls and clone size are taken from that table; D and trimming were inferred from the DNA. The top ten hold approximately 0.69% of the sample, which has about 220,000 clones, about nine tenths seen once. The source material was peripheral blood. This TCR was recovered from a man aged 40-49 years with acute or convalescent COVID-19. The V call is TRBV9, the J call TRBJ2-7; a weak D match, TRBD2 (5 bases). The CDR3 region has the DNA TGTGCCAGCAGCGTAGAGCCGGGCCCGGGGTCCTACGAGCAGTACTTC. This sequence encodes CASSVEPGPGSYEQYF.